A selection of T cell receptor beta chains follows, all from one sample in a study of cytomegalovirus exposure and HLA in healthy donors. The protocol was immunoSEQ multiplex PCR, while the TCRdb copy is restricted to in-frame clones and leaves out a portion. This table has roughly 170,000 clones, 80% to 85% appearing once. Sequenced sample: PBMCs. The source is a woman aged 18-29 years in good health and CMV-seropositive. CDR3s leave out the opening cysteine and the closing phenylalanine or tryptophan. Each record gives: V gene, J gene, D gene, CDR3 length, CDR3 protein. The D gene is left open where the match is weak.

TRBV7-2	TRBJ2-2	TRBD2	14	ASSLFSSGGAGELF
TRBV2	TRBJ1-4	TRBD1	17	ASRRSRGTGVATNEKLF
TRBV4-1	TRBJ1-4	TRBD1	16	ASSQDRPGTGINEKLF
TRBV10-3	TRBJ2-5	TRBD1	12	AISELQGLETQY
TRBV9	TRBJ2-5	TRBD2	16	ASSVDLMERGLPETQY
TRBV2	TRBJ2-7	TRBD2	11	ASTLGLEVEQY
TRBV5-8	TRBJ2-2	TRBD1	14	ASSWPLGTGPGELF
TRBV19	TRBJ2-3	TRBD2	14	ASSTLAGASTDTQY
TRBV15	TRBJ1-4	NA	11	ATRGGEHEKLF
TRBV5-4	TRBJ2-5	TRBD2	16	ASSSGTSGGPYQETQY
TRBV7-8	TRBJ1-2	NA	13	ASSSLKASHYGYT
TRBV4-1	TRBJ2-5	NA	11	ASSQVGGETQY
TRBV6-4	TRBJ2-2	NA	12	ASRPGVSTGELF
TRBV5-6	TRBJ1-2	NA	12	ASSLGPTVHGYT
TRBV28	TRBJ1-2	TRBD1	13	ATSAGDRGSDGYT
TRBV7-9	TRBJ2-2	TRBD1	14	ASRKPGQGNTGELF
TRBV18	TRBJ1-2	NA	13	ASSPLGQLTYGYT
TRBV19	TRBJ1-5	TRBD1	16	ASSIIAVDRGSAQPQH
TRBV9	TRBJ2-1	TRBD1	14	ASSVSAGGGLNEQF
TRBV9	TRBJ2-2	TRBD1	14	ASSVGPGGTTGELF
TRBV19	TRBJ2-2	NA	13	ASSLDRGGTGELF
TRBV5-1	TRBJ2-1	TRBD2	14	ASTETSASSYNEQF
TRBV4-3	TRBJ1-4	NA	15	ASSQGLYGGGNEKLF
TRBV2	TRBJ1-1	NA	15	ASSEAPLGSGNTEAF